The T cell receptor (beta chain) under discussion was sequenced for a study of lymphopenia after photon versus proton radiotherapy. Germline V gene lookup returns CDR1 SGHRS and CDR2 YFSETQ. V gave up 0 bases and J gave up 4 bases, with 18 bases separating them. There are 17 residues in the CDR3. Some clones are missing from TCRdb's copy, which holds only in-frame ones; the method was immunoSEQ multiplex PCR. Counted here are tens of thousands of clones, around 84% occurring once; the ten biggest clones make up 10%. This TCR came from a woman in her seventies with pancreatic cancer. Some clones in this sample may be carry-over from other donors' samples. This chain connects TRBV5-1 to TRBJ2-3, with D possibly TRBD2 on 6 matching bases. Sequencing was performed on peripheral blood, taken from a patient treated with proton-based radiotherapy. CDR3 protein: CASSLGPAGGNADTQYF. The DNA for the CDR3 is TGCGCCAGCAGCTTGGGGCCTGCGGGCGGGAACGCAGATACGCAGTATTTT.